This TCR beta chain was documented in a study of technical replicates of blood from a handful of donors. In germline, CDR1 is SGHTA, CDR2 FQGNSA. CDR3 size: 16 residues. The V end was cut by 2 bases, the J end by 0 bases, with 12 bases between. Libraries were prepared by immunoSEQ multiplex PCR; TCRdb keeps only in-frame clonotypes and omits some of them. Seen here are approximately 92,000 clones, nearly 97% observed once, and the top ten hold 0.2% to 0.25%. This chain joins TRBV7-2 and TRBJ2-3, with a tentative D call TRBD2 (6 bases). Sequences were obtained from T cells isolated from PBMCs. The receptor comes from a human donor in good health. The CDR3 sequence is CASSLMGGDSTDTQYF. In DNA form, the CDR3 reads TGTGCCAGCAGCTTAATGGGCGGGGATAGCACAGATACGCAGTATTTT.